The T cell receptor beta chain under discussion was sequenced for a study of spatial heterogeneity in lung cancer. One entry per CDR3 protein results from TCRdb running MiXCR on the 5' RACE reads. The sample consists of several thousand distinct CDR3 sequences, 3.5% to 4% of them appearing once. Sample time point: sample taken at primary tumor resection. Study-wide results and limits: In tumors, expanded intratumoral alpha and beta TCR counts tracked mutation counts.

The CDR3 consists of 12 residues. V lost 7 bases and J lost 3, with 13 bases in between. Germline V gene sequence: CDR1 GTSNPN, CDR2 SVGIG (reference sequence). By share of the sample, this clonotype is medium-sized. The antigen is not known. The sequencing used lung tumor tissue, collected at surgery. The TCR comes from a female donor with early-stage non-small cell lung cancer. This sequence joins TRBV30 and TRBJ2-7; TRBD1 might be the D (6 bases). The CDR3 region has the DNA TGTGCCTTAAGGACAGAGGACTACGAGCAGTACTTC. It specifies CALRTEDYEQYF.